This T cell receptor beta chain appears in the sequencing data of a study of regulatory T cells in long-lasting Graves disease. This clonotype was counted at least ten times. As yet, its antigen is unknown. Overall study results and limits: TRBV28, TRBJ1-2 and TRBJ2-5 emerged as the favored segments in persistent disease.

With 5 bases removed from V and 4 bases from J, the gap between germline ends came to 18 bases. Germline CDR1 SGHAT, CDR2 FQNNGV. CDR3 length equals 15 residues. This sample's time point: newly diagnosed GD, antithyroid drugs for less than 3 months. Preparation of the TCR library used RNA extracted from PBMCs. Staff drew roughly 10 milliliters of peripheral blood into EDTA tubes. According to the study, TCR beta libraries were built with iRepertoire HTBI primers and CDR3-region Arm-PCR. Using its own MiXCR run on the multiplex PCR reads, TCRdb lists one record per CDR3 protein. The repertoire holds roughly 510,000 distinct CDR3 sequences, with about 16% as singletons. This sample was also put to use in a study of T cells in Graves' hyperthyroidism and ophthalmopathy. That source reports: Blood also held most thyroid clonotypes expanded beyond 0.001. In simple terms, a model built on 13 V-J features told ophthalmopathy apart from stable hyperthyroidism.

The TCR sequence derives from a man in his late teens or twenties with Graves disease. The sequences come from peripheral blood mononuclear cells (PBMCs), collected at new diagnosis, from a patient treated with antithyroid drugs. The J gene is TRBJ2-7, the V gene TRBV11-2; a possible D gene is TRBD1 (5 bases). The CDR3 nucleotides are TGTGCCAGCAGCCCGCAGACAGCGATCCAATACGAGCAGTACTTC. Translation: CASSPQTAIQYEQYF.